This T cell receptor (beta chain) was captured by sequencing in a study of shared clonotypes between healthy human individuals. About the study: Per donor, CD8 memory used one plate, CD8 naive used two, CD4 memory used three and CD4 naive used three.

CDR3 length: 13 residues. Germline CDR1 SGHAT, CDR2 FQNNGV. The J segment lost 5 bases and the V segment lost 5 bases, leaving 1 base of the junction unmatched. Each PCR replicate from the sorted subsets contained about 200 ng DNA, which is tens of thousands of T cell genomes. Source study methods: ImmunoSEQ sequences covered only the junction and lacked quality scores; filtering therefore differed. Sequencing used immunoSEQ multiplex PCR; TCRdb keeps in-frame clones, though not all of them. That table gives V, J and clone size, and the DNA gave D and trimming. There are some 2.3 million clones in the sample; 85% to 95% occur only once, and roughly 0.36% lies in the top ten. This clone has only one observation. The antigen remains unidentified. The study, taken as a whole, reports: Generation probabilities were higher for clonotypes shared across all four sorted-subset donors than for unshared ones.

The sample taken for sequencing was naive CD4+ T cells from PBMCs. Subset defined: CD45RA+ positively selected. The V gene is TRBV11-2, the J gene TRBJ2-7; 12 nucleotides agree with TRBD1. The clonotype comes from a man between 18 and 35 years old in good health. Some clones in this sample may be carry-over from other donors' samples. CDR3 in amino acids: CASSGTGGNEQYF. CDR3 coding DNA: TGTGCCAGCAGCGGGACAGGGGGCAACGAGCAGTACTTC.